These 17 T cell receptor beta chains share one sample of origin, sequenced in a study of T-cell reconstitution after alpha-beta-depleted transplantation in children. The TCRbeta library incorporated unique molecular identifiers. TCRdb redid the calling of the PCR reads with MiXCR, one entry per CDR3 protein. Among roughly 570,000 distinct CDR3 sequences, 20% to 30% were seen once, and the ten largest hold approximately 33%. Sequenced here: PBMCs, sampled before TCRalphabeta/CD19-depleted stem cell transplant. Receptors originate from a boy less than two years old with Wiskott-Aldrich syndrome, due to receive a stem cell transplant.

The J gene is TRBJ2-2, the V gene TRBV9, with 7 nucleotides matching TRBD2. Germline V gives CDR1 SGDLS, CDR2 YYNGEE. The CDR3 is 17 amino acids. V gave up 0 bases and J gave up 2 bases; unmatched junction bases: 7. CDR3 amino acids: CASSVGIGRLNTGELFF. CDR3 nucleotide sequence: TGTGCCAGCAGCGTAGGGATCGGGAGGCTAAACACCGGGGAGCTGTTTTTT.

This clonotype was detected only a few times. The chain carries TRBV20-1 and TRBJ1-1; weak D call: TRBD1 (5 bases). The germline V gene has CDR1 DFQATT and CDR2 SNEGSKA (reference sequence). The CDR3 runs to 11 residues. V was clipped by 4 bases and J by 10 bases, with 13 bases between them. CDR3 sequence: CSATAQVSAFF. CDR3 nucleotide sequence: TGCAGTGCTACAGCACAGGTCTCAGCTTTCTTT.

V gene TRBV20-1 combines with J gene TRBJ2-5, with 10 bases matching TRBD2. The CDR3 spans 14 residues. Germline V gene lookup returns CDR1 DFQATT and CDR2 SNEGSKA (reference sequence). The V and J ends lost 4 bases and 5 bases, in that order; junction bases with no gene match: 7. The CDR3 sequence is CSATVSGRGETQYF. Written as DNA, the CDR3 is TGCAGTGCTACCGTGAGCGGGAGGGGGGAGACCCAGTACTTC.

The genes are TRBV5-4 and TRBJ2-2; D uncertain. Germline V gene lookup returns CDR1 SGHNT and CDR2 YYREEE (reference sequence). The V end lost 4 bases, the J end lost 3 bases, and 10 bases lay between the germline ends. The CDR3 consists of 14 residues. CDR3 sequence reads: CASSPSTDTGELFF. CDR3 nucleotides: TGTGCCAGCAGCCCCTCGACCGACACCGGGGAGCTGTTTTTT.

This sequence joins TRBV6-5 and TRBJ2-7; D unresolved. V lost 4 bases and J 0 bases, leaving 7 bases between the germline ends. CDR3 size: 13 residues. Per the germline V gene, CDR1 is MNHEY and CDR2 is SVGAGI. The CDR3 sequence is CASSSLSSYEQYF. CDR3 DNA: TGTGCCAGCAGTTCCCTAAGCTCCTACGAGCAGTACTTC.

This clonotype was seen only a few times. The CDR3 nucleotides are TGTGCCAGCAGCCAAGACGAAGAAGCTTTCTTT. Translation: CASSQDEEAFF. V usage is TRBV4-2 and J usage is TRBJ1-1; unclear D gene. The germline CDR1 and CDR2 sequences are LGHNA and YNFKEQ. V lost 0 bases and J lost 8, with 4 bases in between. This CDR3 contains 11 residues.

A few counts support this clonotype. The CDR3 reads CASSLVSASGETQYF. CDR3 nucleotide sequence: TGTGCCAGCAGCTTGGTTAGTGCCTCCGGGGAGACCCAGTACTTC. The rearrangement uses TRBV5-4 and TRBJ2-5; D not resolved. V shed 0 bases and J shed 5 bases, with 14 bases lying between them. Germline lookup yields CDR1 SGHNT and CDR2 YYREEE (reference sequence). CDR3 size: 15 residues. Together with reference TRBV5-4 and TRBJ2-5, the CDR3 gives the full variable domain: ETGVTQSPTHLIKTRGQQVTLRCSSQSGHNTVSWYQQALGQGPQFIFQYYREEENGRGNFPPRFSGLQFPNYSSELNVNALELDDSALYLCASSLVSASGETQYFGPGTRLLVL.

The gene calls are TRBV6-5 and TRBJ2-7; perhaps TRBD1 as D (5 bases). The CDR3 is 15 amino acids. Germline CDR1 is MNHEY and CDR2 is SVGAGI. V was clipped by 0 bases and J by 0 bases, with 9 bases between them. The CDR3 DNA sequence: TGTGCCAGCAGTTACTCCCCAGGGTCCTCCTACGAGCAGTACTTC. Amino acids: CASSYSPGSSYEQYF.

V is TRBV2 and J is TRBJ1-5; weak D call: TRBD1 (5 bases). The CDR3 consists of 13 residues. Trimming removed 6 bases at V and 4 bases at J, with 10 bases between. Germline CDR1 SNHLY, CDR2 FYNNEI. CDR3 loop: CASSGGQNQPQHF. The CDR3 region has the DNA TGTGCCAGCAGCGGCGGACAAAATCAGCCCCAGCATTTT.

The chain links TRBV5-1 to TRBJ2-1, with D hard to call. The V end was cut by 1 base, the J end by 8 bases, with 7 bases between. CDR1 and CDR2 from the germline V gene are SGHRS and YFSETQ. CDR3 length equals 12 residues. The CDR3 sequence is CASSLIRHEQFF. Written as DNA, the CDR3 is TGCGCCAGCAGCTTGATCCGCCATGAGCAGTTCTTC.

The genes are TRBV20-1 and TRBJ2-1; no definite D call. Trimming took off 0 bases at V and 0 bases at J, with 6 bases between the two ends. Germline CDR1 reads DFQATT; CDR2 reads SNEGSKA (reference sequence). CDR3 length: 14 amino acids. CDR3 sequence (DNA): TGCAGTGCTAGAGATCCCTTCTCCTACAATGAGCAGTTCTTC. Amino acids: CSARDPFSYNEQFF.

This clonotype turned up a few times. The chain is built from TRBV11-2 and TRBJ2-3; D remains unclear. The germline CDR1 and CDR2 sequences are SGHAT and FQNNGV. The ends were cut back, 2 bases at V and 0 bases at J, with 6 bases in the middle. The CDR3 is made up of 14 amino acids. CDR3 bases: TGTGCCAGCAGCTTAACGGTTAGCACAGATACGCAGTATTTT. This codes for CASSLTVSTDTQYF.

The chain recombines TRBV20-1 with TRBJ1-5, with 7 positions matching TRBD1. Trimming cost V 6 bases and J 1 base; bases outside gene matches: 3. Germline V gives CDR1 DFQATT, CDR2 SNEGSKA (reference sequence). There are 13 residues in the CDR3. Written as DNA, the CDR3 is TGCAGTGCAAAACAGGGGAGCAATCAGCCCCAGCATTTT. This gives the protein CSAKQGSNQPQHF.

This chain links TRBV24-1 with TRBJ2-1; perhaps TRBD1 as D (6 bases). The V gene lost 2 bases and the J gene lost 0 bases, with 10 bases spanning the gap. The CDR3 extends over 16 amino acids. Per germline, CDR1 KGHDR and CDR2 SFDVKD. The CDR3 nucleotides read TGTGCCACCAGTGATTCGAGGGGGAGCTCCTACAATGAGCAGTTCTTC. As protein: CATSDSRGSSYNEQFF.

The rearrangement joins TRBV5-1 to TRBJ2-3; D is unclear. CDR1 is SGHRS and CDR2 is YFSETQ in the germline V gene. This CDR3 has 14 amino acids. Trimming removed 1 base from V and 0 bases from J, with 6 bases in between. The CDR3 is CASSLSQSTDTQYF. For the CDR3, the DNA is TGCGCCAGCAGCTTGTCACAGAGCACAGATACGCAGTATTTT.

This clonotype was detected only a few times. This rearrangement joins TRBV28 to TRBJ2-7, with 8 bases matching TRBD2. Germline V lookup: CDR1 MDHEN, CDR2 SYDVKM. This CDR3 has 18 residues. The V and J ends lost 2 bases and 2 bases, in that order; junction bases with no gene match: 14. In DNA form, the CDR3 reads TGTGCCAGCAGTTTACGGCTCCAAAGCGGGAGAAGGACCTACGAGCAGTACTTC. Translation: CASSLRLQSGRRTYEQYF.

This clonotype was counted between two and nine times. The chain uses TRBV5-1 and TRBJ2-2; TRBD2 agrees at 10 bases. Germline loops: CDR1 SGHRS, CDR2 YFSETQ. This CDR3 is 17 amino acids long. J gave up 5 bases and V 0 bases, and 7 bases lay outside the gene matches. CDR3 sequence reads: CASSLAVVSGRTGELFF. The CDR3 bases are TGCGCCAGCAGCTTGGCCGTCGTTAGCGGGAGGACCGGGGAGCTGTTTTTT.